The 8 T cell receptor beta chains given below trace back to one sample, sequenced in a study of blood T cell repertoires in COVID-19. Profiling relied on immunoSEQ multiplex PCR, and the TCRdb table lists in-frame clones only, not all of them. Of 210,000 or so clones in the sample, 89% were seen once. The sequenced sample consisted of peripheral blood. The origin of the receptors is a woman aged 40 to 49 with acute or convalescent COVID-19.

CDR3 loop: CATEAGGPSEQFF. For the CDR3, the DNA is TGTGCCACCGAAGCGGGGGGGCCTAGTGAGCAGTTCTTC. The chain carries TRBV7-9 and TRBJ2-1; 10 nucleotides agree with TRBD2. Trimming cost V 10 bases and J 9 bases; bases outside gene matches: 9. The CDR3 covers 13 residues. Germline lookup yields CDR1 SEHNR and CDR2 FQNEAQ (reference sequence).

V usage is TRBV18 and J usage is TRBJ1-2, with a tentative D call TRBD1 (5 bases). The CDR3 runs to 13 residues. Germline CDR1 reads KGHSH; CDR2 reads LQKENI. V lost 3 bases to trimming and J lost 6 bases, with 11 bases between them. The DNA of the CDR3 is TGTGCCAGCTCACCGCGGGACGGGGATGGCTACACCTTC. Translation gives CASSPRDGDGYTF. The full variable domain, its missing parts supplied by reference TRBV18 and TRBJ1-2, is NAGVMQNPRHLVRRRGQEARLRCSPMKGHSHVYWYRQLPEEGLKFMVYLQKENIIDESGMPKERFSAEFPKEGPSILRIQQVVRGDSAAYFCASSPRDGDGYTFGSGTRLTVV.

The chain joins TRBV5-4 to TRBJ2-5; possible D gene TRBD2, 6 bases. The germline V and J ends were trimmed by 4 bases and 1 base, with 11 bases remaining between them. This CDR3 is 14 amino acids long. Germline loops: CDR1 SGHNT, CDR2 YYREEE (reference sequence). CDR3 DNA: TGTGCCAGCAGCCTCGGGGGTTTCCAAGAGACCCAGTACTTC. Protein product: CASSLGGFQETQYF.

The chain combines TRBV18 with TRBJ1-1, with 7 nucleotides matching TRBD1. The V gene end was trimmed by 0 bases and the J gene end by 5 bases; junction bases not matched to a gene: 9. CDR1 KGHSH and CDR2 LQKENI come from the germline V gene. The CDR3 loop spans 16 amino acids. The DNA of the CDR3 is TGTGCCAGCTCACCACCAGCGACAGGGTTAGTGACTGAAGCTTTCTTT. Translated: CASSPPATGLVTEAFF.

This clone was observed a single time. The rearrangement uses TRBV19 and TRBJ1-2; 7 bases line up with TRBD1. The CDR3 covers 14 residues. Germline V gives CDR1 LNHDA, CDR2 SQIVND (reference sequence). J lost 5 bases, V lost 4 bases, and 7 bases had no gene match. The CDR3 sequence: CASSTGRTGYGYTF. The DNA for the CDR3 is TGTGCCAGTAGTACCGGTCGGACAGGTTATGGCTACACCTTC.

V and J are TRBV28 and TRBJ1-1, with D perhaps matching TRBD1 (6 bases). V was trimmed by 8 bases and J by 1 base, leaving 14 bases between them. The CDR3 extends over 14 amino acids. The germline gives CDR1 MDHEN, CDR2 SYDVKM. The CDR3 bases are TGTGCCAGCGTCCCTGGACAGTCGAACACTGAAGCTTTCTTT. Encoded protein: CASVPGQSNTEAFF.

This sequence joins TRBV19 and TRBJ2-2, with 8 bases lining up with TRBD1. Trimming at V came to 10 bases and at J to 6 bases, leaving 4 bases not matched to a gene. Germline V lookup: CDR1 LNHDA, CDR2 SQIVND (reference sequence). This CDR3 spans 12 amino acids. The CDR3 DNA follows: TGTGCCATGCAGGGGGCGGCCGGGGAGCTGTTTTTT. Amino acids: CAMQGAAGELFF. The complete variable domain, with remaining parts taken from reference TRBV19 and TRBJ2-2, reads DGGITQSPKYLFRKEGQNVTLSCEQNLNHDAMYWYRQDPGQGLRLIYYSQIVNDFQKGDIAEGYSVSREKKESFPLTVTSAQKNPTAFYLCAMQGAAGELFFGEGSRLTVL.

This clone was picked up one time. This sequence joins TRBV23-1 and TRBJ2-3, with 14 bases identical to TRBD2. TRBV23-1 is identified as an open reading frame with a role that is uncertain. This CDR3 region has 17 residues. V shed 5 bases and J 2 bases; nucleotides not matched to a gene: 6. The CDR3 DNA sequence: TGCGCCAGCAGTTCAGGGACTAGCGGGGGTCACACAGATACGCAGTATTTT. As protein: CASSSGTSGGHTDTQYF.